This T cell receptor beta chain appears in the sequencing data of a study of T cell responses to AZD1222 COVID-19 vaccine. The length of the CDR3 is 13 residues. Germline CDR1 and CDR2: SGHTA and FQGNSA. V lost 5 bases and J lost 4, with 11 bases in between. The table came from immunoSEQ multiplex PCR; TCRdb's copy has only in-frame clones and leaves some out. Of 110,000 to 150,000 clones in the sample, about nine tenths were seen once. Of note for this clone: What it recognizes is unknown.

Findings of the study overall: Donors were largely white British and mainly female; clonal diversity was possibly underestimated. After the peak T cell response, and only then, were repertoires sampled.

This TCR came from an adult in good health. The sequenced sample was peripheral blood, obtained on day 0 of AZD1222 vaccination. The gene calls are TRBV7-2 and TRBJ1-1; D perhaps matches TRBD1 (6 bases). The CDR3 region is CASSVRGSTEAFF. CDR3 coding DNA: TGTGCCAGCAGCGTCAGGGGAAGCACTGAAGCTTTCTTT.